This T cell receptor beta chain derives from a study of blood T cell repertoires in COVID-19. Study in general: Spain, Italy and the United States supplied samples that represented acute and convalescent COVID-19. In each case, the material was cDNA or gDNA derived from T cells, B-cell-depleted T cells, or PBMCs.

Methods used by the authors: Scientists estimated how many nucleated cells there were by amplifying reference gene primers. Assay: immunoSEQ multiplex PCR; the TCRdb copy retains only in-frame clones and omits some. That table supplies the V and J calls and clone size; D and trimming were determined from the DNA. The profile shows 90,000 to 130,000 clones, less than 75% of them singletons. The length of the CDR3 is 14 residues. Looked up from germline, CDR1 is SGHNT and CDR2 is YYREEE (reference sequence). Trimming stripped 3 bases from V and 2 bases from J, with 12 bases between. V and J are TRBV5-4 and TRBJ2-7; a weak D match, TRBD2 (6 bases). The sequenced sample consisted of peripheral blood. The clonotype comes from a middle-aged woman with acute or convalescent COVID-19. The CDR3 reads CASSSGDFPYEQYF. CDR3 nucleotide sequence: TGTGCCAGCAGCTCCGGGGACTTCCCCTACGAGCAGTACTTC.